The 18 T cell receptor beta chains listed next were all sequenced from one sample in a study of shared clonotypes between healthy human individuals. The table came from immunoSEQ multiplex PCR; TCRdb's copy has only in-frame clones and leaves some out. The repertoire consists of about 590,000 clones, with around 95% occurring once and the leading ten covering about 0.11%. Terminally differentiated effector memory CD45RA+ cells were excluded by CCR7 positive selection of CD45RO-negative cells. The specimen sequenced was naive CD8+ T cells sorted from blood. These receptors all stem from a woman in her twenties or thirties in good health.

The gene calls are TRBV30 and TRBJ2-5; 8 bases are shared with TRBD2. The trim removed 4 bases at V and 5 bases at J, leaving 12 bases unmatched. The germline CDR1 and CDR2 sequences are GTSNPN and SVGIG (reference sequence). CDR3 length: 15 residues. The CDR3 region has the DNA TGTGCCTGGATGAGACGACTAGCGAGGGAGGAGACCCAGTACTTC. Its protein is CAWMRRLAREETQYF.

The V gene is TRBV28, the J gene TRBJ2-2; D might be TRBD2 (6 bases). Trimming removed 6 bases at V and 1 base at J, with 12 bases between. Germline V gene lookup returns CDR1 MDHEN and CDR2 SYDVKM. The CDR3 extends over 15 amino acids. CDR3 loop: CASRTGTWNTGELFF. In DNA form, the CDR3 reads TGTGCCAGCAGAACCGGGACTTGGAACACCGGGGAGCTGTTTTTT.

The chain couples TRBV5-5 to TRBJ2-7; D call uncertain. The CDR3 consists of 13 residues. Germline CDR1 SGHKS, CDR2 YYEKEE (reference sequence). Trimming cost V 0 bases and J 0 bases, with 4 bases left between them. As DNA, the CDR3 is TGTGCCAGCAGCTTGGCCAGCTCCTACGAGCAGTACTTC. This sequence encodes CASSLASSYEQYF.

CDR3 loop: CSVGTDFHEQYF. CDR3 DNA: TGCAGCGTAGGGACTGATTTCCACGAGCAGTACTTC. This chain uses TRBV29-1 with TRBJ2-7, with TRBD2 as a possible D gene (6 bases). The CDR3 covers 12 residues. The ends were cut back, 6 bases at V and 5 bases at J, with 14 bases in the middle. CDR1 and CDR2 (germline): SQVTM, ANQGSEA.

The V and J genes are TRBV5-1 and TRBJ2-3; a possible D gene is TRBD2 (5 bases). V was shortened by 3 bases and J by 5 bases, with 7 bases between the two germline ends. Germline loops: CDR1 SGHRS, CDR2 YFSETQ. The CDR3 spans 12 residues. CDR3 sequence (DNA): TGCGCCAGCAGCTCAACTAGAGATACGCAGTATTTT. Amino acids: CASSSTRDTQYF.

This clone was picked up one time. The J gene is TRBJ1-1, the V gene TRBV5-6; D possibly corresponds to TRBD1 (6 bases). The V end was cut by 3 bases, the J end by 0 bases, with 18 bases between. Germline lookup yields CDR1 SGHDT and CDR2 YYEEEE. This CDR3 spans 17 amino acids. CDR3 in amino acids: CASSWWNRGEMNTEAFF. CDR3 DNA: TGTGCCAGCAGCTGGTGGAATAGGGGGGAAATGAACACTGAAGCTTTCTTT.

The rearrangement joins TRBV5-1 to TRBJ2-1, with D unresolved. With 1 base removed from V and 8 bases from J, the gap between germline ends came to 13 bases. The CDR3 sequence is 14 residues long. Germline V gene sequence: CDR1 SGHRS, CDR2 YFSETQ. The CDR3 nucleotides read TGCGCCAGCAGCTTGACCTTCGGGTCCCATGAGCAGTTCTTC. Protein: CASSLTFGSHEQFF. Looking up the rest from reference TRBV5-1 and TRBJ2-1 gives the full variable domain: KAGVTQTPRYLIKTRGQQVTLSCSPISGHRSVSWYQQTPGQGLQFLFEYFSETQRNKGNFPGRFSGRQFSNSRSEMNVSTLELGDSALYLCASSLTFGSHEQFFGPGTRLTVL.

The sample holds one count of this clone. This chain joins TRBV4-1 and TRBJ2-7, with 10 bases fitting TRBD2. This CDR3 has 15 amino acids. Germline V CDR1 and CDR2: MGHRA, YSYEKL. J lost 2 bases, V lost 1 base, and 2 bases had no gene match. CDR3 protein: CASSQGTSGPYEQYF. CDR3 coding DNA: TGCGCCAGCAGCCAAGGGACTAGCGGCCCCTACGAGCAGTACTTC.

The rearrangement joins TRBV29-1 to TRBJ2-2; 7 nucleotides agree with TRBD2. CDR3 size: 14 residues. CDR1 SQVTM and CDR2 ANQGSEA come from the germline V gene. V shed 1 base, J shed 4 bases, and the junction held 3 bases outside the gene matches. The CDR3 sequence is CSVEGAGVTGELFF. The CDR3 DNA reads as TGCAGCGTTGAAGGGGCGGGAGTCACCGGGGAGCTGTTTTTT.

CDR3 DNA sequence: TGTGCCAGCAGCCAAGAACTAGCGGGAACCTACAATGAGCAGTTCTTC. The encoded protein is CASSQELAGTYNEQFF. V gene TRBV4-2 combines with J gene TRBJ2-1, with 10 bases that match TRBD2. The J segment lost 2 bases and the V segment lost 0 bases, leaving 1 base of the junction unmatched. The CDR3 extends over 16 amino acids. The V gene's germline CDR1 is LGHNA and CDR2 YNFKEQ.

The V call is TRBV7-6, the J call TRBJ2-1; a possible D gene is TRBD1 (6 bases). There are 18 residues in the CDR3. Trimming stripped 0 bases from V and 0 bases from J, with 15 bases between. CDR1 is SGHVS and CDR2 is FNYEAQ in the germline V gene. CDR3 in DNA: TGTGCCAGCAGCTTAGCATCAGGGGCCCTTAGCTCCTACAATGAGCAGTTCTTC. Protein product: CASSLASGALSSYNEQFF. The whole variable domain, filled in from reference TRBV7-6 and TRBJ2-1, reads GAGVSQSPRYKVTKRGQDVALRCDPISGHVSLYWYRQALGQGPEFLTYFNYEAQQDKSGLPNDRFSAERPEGSISTLTIQRTEQRDSAMYRCASSLASGALSSYNEQFFGPGTRLTVL.

The count of this clone is one. This chain connects TRBV28 to TRBJ2-7, with 10 bases aligning to TRBD2. Looked up from germline, CDR1 is MDHEN and CDR2 is SYDVKM. V was clipped by 6 bases and J by 2 bases; unmatched bases: 4. The CDR3 extends over 14 amino acids. The CDR3 loop reads CASSGLAVTYEQYF. The CDR3 nucleotides are TGTGCCAGCAGCGGACTAGCGGTGACCTACGAGCAGTACTTC.

The chain recombines TRBV27 with TRBJ1-6; D gene unclear. CDR1 is MNHEY and CDR2 is SMNVEV in the germline V gene (reference sequence). CDR3 length: 13 residues. V was trimmed by 6 bases and J by 9 bases, leaving 12 bases between them. The CDR3 here is CASRKGSGSPLHF. In DNA form, the CDR3 reads TGTGCCAGCAGGAAGGGCAGTGGTTCACCCCTCCACTTT.

V and J are TRBV5-6 and TRBJ2-7; 12 bases map to TRBD2. This CDR3 is built from 14 residues. The V gene's germline CDR1 is SGHDT and CDR2 YYEEEE. The V gene end was trimmed by 0 bases and the J gene end by 5 bases; junction bases not matched to a gene: 0. Here the CDR3 DNA reads TGTGCCAGCAGCTTGGGACTAGCGGGGGACGAGCAGTACTTC. Its protein product is CASSLGLAGDEQYF.

The genes are TRBV29-1 and TRBJ2-1, with unresolved D. Germline assignment: CDR1 SQVTM and CDR2 ANQGSEA. The CDR3 loop spans 14 amino acids. The V end lost 8 bases, the J end lost 4 bases, and 18 bases lay between the germline ends. CDR3 amino acids: CSTIGSPTYNEQFF. In DNA form, the CDR3 reads TGCAGCACCATCGGGTCGCCCACATACAATGAGCAGTTCTTC.

The rearrangement links TRBV29-1 to TRBJ2-1, with 12 bases aligning to TRBD2. Germline V gives CDR1 SQVTM, CDR2 ANQGSEA. The V segment lost 3 bases and the J segment 8 bases; nucleotides outside the gene matches: 5. The CDR3 is 14 residues long. The CDR3 sequence is CSVEGLAGFYEQFF. The CDR3 region has the DNA TGCAGCGTTGAGGGACTAGCGGGTTTCTATGAGCAGTTCTTC.

This chain joins TRBV6-4 and TRBJ1-6; D is ambiguous. V lost 3 bases and J 10 bases, leaving 16 bases between the germline ends. Germline lookup yields CDR1 MRHNA and CDR2 SNTAGT. The CDR3 runs to 15 residues. This CDR3 is CASSEGGSDRSPLHF. DNA of the CDR3: TGTGCCAGCAGTGAAGGAGGCAGCGATCGATCACCCCTCCACTTT.

This clone was observed a handful of times. The chain is built from TRBV15 and TRBJ2-7; D is perhaps TRBD2 (5 bases). Trimming took 5 bases from V and 3 from J, leaving 11 bases between them. The CDR3 spans 13 residues. In germline, CDR1 is LNHNV, CDR2 YYDKDF (reference sequence). CDR3 nucleotides: TGTGCCACCAGCTCCGCCCGGGACTACGAGCAGTACTTC. Amino acid sequence: CATSSARDYEQYF. Using reference TRBV15 and TRBJ2-7 for the parts outside the CDR3, the full variable domain is DAMVIQNPRYQVTQFGKPVTLSCSQTLNHNVMYWYQQKSSQAPKLLFHYYDKDFNNEADTPDNFQSRRPNTSFCFLDIRSPGLGDTAMYLCATSSARDYEQYFGPGTRLTVT.